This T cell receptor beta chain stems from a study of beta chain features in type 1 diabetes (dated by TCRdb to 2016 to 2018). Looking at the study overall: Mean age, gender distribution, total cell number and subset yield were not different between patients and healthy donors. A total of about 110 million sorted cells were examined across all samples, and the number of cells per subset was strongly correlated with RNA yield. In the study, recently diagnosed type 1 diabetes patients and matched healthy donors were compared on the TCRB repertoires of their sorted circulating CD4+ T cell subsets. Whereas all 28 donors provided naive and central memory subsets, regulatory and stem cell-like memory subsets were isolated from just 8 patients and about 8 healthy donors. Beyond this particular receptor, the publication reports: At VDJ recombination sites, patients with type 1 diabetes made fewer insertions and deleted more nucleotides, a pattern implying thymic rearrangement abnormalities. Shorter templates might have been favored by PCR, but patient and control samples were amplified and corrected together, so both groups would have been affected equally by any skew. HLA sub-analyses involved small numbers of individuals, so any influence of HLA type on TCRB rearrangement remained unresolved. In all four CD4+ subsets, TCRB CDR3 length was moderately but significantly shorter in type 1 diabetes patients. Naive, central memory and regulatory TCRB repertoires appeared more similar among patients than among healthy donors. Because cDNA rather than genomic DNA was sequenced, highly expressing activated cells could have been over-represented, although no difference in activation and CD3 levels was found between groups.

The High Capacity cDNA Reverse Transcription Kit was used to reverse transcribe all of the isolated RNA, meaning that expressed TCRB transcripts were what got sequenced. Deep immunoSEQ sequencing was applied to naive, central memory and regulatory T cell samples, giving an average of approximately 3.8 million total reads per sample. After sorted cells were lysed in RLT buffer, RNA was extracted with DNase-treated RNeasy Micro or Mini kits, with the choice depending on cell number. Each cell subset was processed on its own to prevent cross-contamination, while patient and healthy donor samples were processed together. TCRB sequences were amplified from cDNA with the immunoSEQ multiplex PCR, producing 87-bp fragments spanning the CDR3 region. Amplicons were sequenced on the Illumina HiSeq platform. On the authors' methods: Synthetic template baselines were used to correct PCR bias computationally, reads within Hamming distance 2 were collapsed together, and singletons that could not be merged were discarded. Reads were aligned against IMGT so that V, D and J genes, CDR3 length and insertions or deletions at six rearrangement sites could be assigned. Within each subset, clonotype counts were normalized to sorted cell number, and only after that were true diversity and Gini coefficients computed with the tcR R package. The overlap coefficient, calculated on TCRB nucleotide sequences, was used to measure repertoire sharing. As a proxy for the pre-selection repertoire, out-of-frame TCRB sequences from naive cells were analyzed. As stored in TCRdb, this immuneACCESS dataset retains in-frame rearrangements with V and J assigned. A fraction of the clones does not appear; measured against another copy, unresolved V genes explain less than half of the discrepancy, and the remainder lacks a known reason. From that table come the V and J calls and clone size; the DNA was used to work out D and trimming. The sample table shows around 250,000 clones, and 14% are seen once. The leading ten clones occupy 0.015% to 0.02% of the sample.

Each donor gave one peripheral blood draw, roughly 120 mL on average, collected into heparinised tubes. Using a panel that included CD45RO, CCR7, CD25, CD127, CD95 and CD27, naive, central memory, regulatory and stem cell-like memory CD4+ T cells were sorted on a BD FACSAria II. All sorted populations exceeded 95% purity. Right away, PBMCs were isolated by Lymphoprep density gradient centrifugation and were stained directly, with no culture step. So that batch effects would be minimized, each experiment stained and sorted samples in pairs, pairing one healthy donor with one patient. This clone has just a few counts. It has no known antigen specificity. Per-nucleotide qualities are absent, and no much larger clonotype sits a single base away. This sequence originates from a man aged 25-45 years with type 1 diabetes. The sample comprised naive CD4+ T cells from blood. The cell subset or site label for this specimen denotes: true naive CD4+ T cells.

The DNA reads as follows: TGCGCCAGCTCCCAAGGGGCCAGCAGCCCCAATGAGCAGTTCTTC. This encodes CASSQGASSPNEQFF. This chain is built from TRBV5-1 and TRBJ2-1, with TRBD1 perhaps the D gene, on 5 matching bases. The CDR3 measures 15 amino acids from cysteine to phenylalanine. Of the read, only the CDR3 DNA is kept; its 45 bases are in frame from base 1. The trim is 7 bases for V and 6 bases for J, with a gap of 20 bases between the germline ends. CDR1 SGHRS and CDR2 YFSETQ are derived from the germline V gene.